This T cell receptor beta chain was captured by sequencing in a study of human T cells and chemical hapten exposure. Germline assignment: CDR1 SGHVS and CDR2 FNYEAQ. V shed 5 bases and J shed 5 bases, with 13 bases lying between them. The CDR3 spans 13 residues. Study results and caveats: Clustering by CDR3 similarity yielded significantly more large clusters from expanded TCRs than controls.

As the library was built, unique molecular identifiers were attached to individual cDNA molecules. Methods used by the authors: Counting gave a median of approximately 97,000 TCRs per sample, with values ranging from about 23,224 to 700,000. One entry per CDR3 protein, called by TCRdb with MiXCR from the RACE reads. TCRdb's processing, not the authors', yielded these V and J calls. The repertoire holds approximately 79,000 distinct CDR3 sequences, about a tenth seen once, with roughly 1.5% in the top ten. As for time point: patch test 1, 2 weeks after DPC sensitization. The sample's treatment: therapeutic diphenylcyclopropenone sensitization with weekly scalp DPC. In every case, blood was obtained before the patch test was applied. With regard to this clonotype: Its antigen is as yet unknown.

This chain connects TRBV7-6 to TRBJ2-7, with D hard to call. This material consisted of whole blood, taken in connection with sensitization to the hapten diphenylcyclopropenone (DPC). The sequence came from a woman between 45 and 60 years old with alopecia areata. Some clones in this sample may be carry-over from other donors' samples. The CDR3 DNA reads as TGTGCCAGCAGCCTCTGGGGTTGGGACGAGCAGTACTTC. Residues: CASSLWGWDEQYF.